This T cell receptor beta chain was found in a study of control samples from healthy donors and cancer patients (dated by TCRdb to about 2020). A single count supports this clone. Its antigen is currently not known. Base qualities are not at hand, and no much larger clone is one base apart. The CDR3 goes from the cysteine to the phenylalanine over 16 residues. The retained sequence is limited to the CDR3, 48 bases, with the frame set at the first base. Germline trimming amounts to 2 bases on V and 5 bases on J, with 5 as the count of junction bases outside the gene matches. Looking up the germline V gene yields CDR1 ENHRY and CDR2 SYGVKD. Libraries were built with the immunoSEQ multiplex PCR assay. The table was pulled from immuneACCESS by TCRdb, which kept in-frame rearrangements only. Such tables lose some clones; where checked, under half of the loss comes from unresolved V genes, and the rest has no known cause. For this sample the table gives about 250,000 clones, of which about four fifths were detected only once. The ten largest clones represent less than 15% of the sample.

The sample consisted of PBMCs. The chain joins TRBV10-3 to TRBJ2-1; TRBD2 agrees with 11 junctional bases. The sequence derives from a woman between 55 and 75 years old with lung cancer. Here is the DNA: TGTGCCATCAGTGAGCTCGGGACTAGCGGTAACAATGAGCAGTTCTTC. It translates to CAISELGTSGNNEQFF.